The 17 T cell receptor beta chains below come from one sample, sequenced in a study of early T cells in non-severe SARS-CoV-2 infection. In TCRdb, the 5' RACE reads were re-called with MiXCR into one record per CDR3 protein. The table has more than 65,000 distinct CDR3 sequences, under 15% seen once. Sequencing used whole blood. These receptors all come from an adult who was a healthcare worker with PCR-confirmed SARS-CoV-2 infection or an uninfected control (not recorded which).

This clonotype has at least ten counts. The CDR3 bases are TGCAGTGCTAACGGGGGCCATGAGCAGTTCTTC. Protein: CSANGGHEQFF. This chain links TRBV20-1 with TRBJ2-1; D possibly matches TRBD1 or TRBD2 (6 bases each). V lost 4 bases and J 8 bases, leaving 9 bases between the germline ends. From germline, CDR1 is DFQATT and CDR2 SNEGSKA (reference sequence). The CDR3 length is 11 residues.

This clonotype was seen repeatedly, ten times or more. V gene TRBV6-5 combines with J gene TRBJ2-5, with D possibly matching TRBD1 (6 bases). V lost 0 bases and J lost 4, with 18 bases in between. This CDR3 comprises 17 residues. Germline lookup yields CDR1 MNHEY and CDR2 SVGAGI. The CDR3 spells CASSYSFSSTGRETQYF. CDR3 DNA: TGTGCCAGCAGTTACTCCTTTTCATCGACAGGAAGAGAGACCCAGTACTTC.

This clonotype was observed many times. This sequence joins TRBV5-1 and TRBJ2-1; unclear D gene. This CDR3 contains 12 residues. The V gene's germline CDR1 is SGHRS and CDR2 YFSETQ. V lost 7 bases, J lost 7 bases, and 12 bases lay in between. The CDR3: CASYSGRNEQFF. DNA for the CDR3: TGCGCCAGCTACTCGGGTCGGAATGAGCAGTTCTTC.

The V and J genes are TRBV27 and TRBJ2-2; D is unclear. V was clipped by 3 bases and J by 2 bases, with 10 bases between them. Germline V gene lookup returns CDR1 MNHEY and CDR2 SMNVEV (reference sequence). The CDR3 contains 15 residues. CDR3 region: CASSFQKINTGELFF. The CDR3 DNA reads TGTGCCAGCAGTTTCCAAAAAATCAACACCGGGGAGCTGTTTTTT.

In its sample, this clonotype was seen many times. The CDR3 DNA reads TGTGCCAGTAGCTACCGGCGGGGGGCTCAGCCCCAGCATTTT. Protein product: CASSYRRGAQPQHF. The chain carries TRBV19 and TRBJ1-5; perhaps TRBD1 as D (6 bases). The V end was cut by 6 bases, the J end by 6 bases, with 15 bases between. Germline loops: CDR1 LNHDA, CDR2 SQIVND (reference sequence). This CDR3 is built from 14 residues.

This clonotype was seen only a few times. Germline and junction disagree at one end, which may indicate a read error. This chain uses TRBV11-2 with TRBJ2-7, with TRBD2 as a possible D gene (5 bases). This CDR3 has 13 amino acids. CDR1 is SGHAT, CDR2 FQNNGV, per germline. CDR3 sequence reads: CVSSLAGSYEQYF. CDR3 in DNA: TGTGTCAGCAGCTTGGCGGGTTCCTACGAGCAGTACTTC.

This chain connects TRBV7-2 to TRBJ1-1, with TRBD1 matching 7 bases. CDR1 and CDR2 (germline): SGHTA, FQGNSA. Losses at the gene ends were 6 bases for V and 5 bases for J; bases not matched to a gene: 6. The CDR3 extends over 13 amino acids. The CDR3 nucleotides are TGTGCCAGCAGAAACAGGGGAGGGACTGAAGCTTTCTTT. Its translation is CASRNRGGTEAFF.

This clonotype was observed many times. This chain links TRBV28 with TRBJ1-2, with D maybe TRBD1 (5 bases). Germline lookup yields CDR1 MDHEN and CDR2 SYDVKM. Trimming pared 7 bases from V and 4 bases from J, leaving 13 bases between. The CDR3 length is 13 residues. The DNA for the CDR3 is TGTGCCAGCACCGGGTCAGGGAGCTATGGCTACACCTTC. It translates to CASTGSGSYGYTF.

This clonotype was recorded at least ten times. The chain carries TRBV4-1 and TRBJ1-1; D gene ambiguous. The CDR3 runs to 14 residues. The ends were cut back, 1 base at V and 1 base at J, with 7 bases in the middle. Germline CDR1 is MGHRA and CDR2 is YSYEKL. CDR3: CASSQGQKNTEAFF. The CDR3 DNA follows: TGCGCCAGCAGCCAAGGCCAGAAGAACACTGAAGCTTTCTTT.

This clonotype was observed many times. J is TRBJ2-1 and V is TRBV19, with D possibly called TRBD1 or TRBD2 (5 bases each). CDR3 length: 12 amino acids. V lost 10 bases to trimming and J lost 10 bases, with 17 bases between them. Germline assignment: CDR1 LNHDA and CDR2 SQIVND (reference sequence). CDR3 amino acids: CATALWGGEQFF. The CDR3, as DNA: TGTGCCACCGCATTATGGGGCGGGGAGCAGTTCTTC.

This clonotype was counted between two and nine times. The chain links TRBV21-1 to TRBJ2-1; TRBD2 was called by the table and not checked on the DNA. TRBV21-1 is classified as a pseudogene. The CDR3 is 21 amino acids. The CDR3 DNA sequence: TGTGCCAGCAGCAAAAAAAATCCCGAGATTGCTAGCGGGAGTCTCTACAATGAGCAGTTCTTC. It specifies CASSKKNPEIASGSLYNEQFF.

In this sample, this clonotype turned up many times. V gene TRBV29-1 combines with J gene TRBJ2-3, with 7 bases aligning to TRBD1. V was clipped by 7 bases and J by 10 bases; unmatched bases: 8. Germline CDR1 SQVTM, CDR2 ANQGSEA. This CDR3 has 11 residues. DNA of the CDR3: TGCAGCGGGTCCGGGACAGAGGCGCAGTATTTT. Translation: CSGSGTEAQYF.

This clonotype was seen ten or more times. The gene calls are TRBV19 and TRBJ2-2, with D perhaps TRBD1 or TRBD2 (5 bases each). Trimming shortened V by 3 bases and J by 6 bases, and 14 bases separated the two germline ends. CDR1 and CDR2 from the germline V gene are LNHDA and SQIVND (reference sequence). CDR3 size: 15 residues. The CDR3 sequence is CASSIGGGGSGELFF. The CDR3 DNA is TGTGCCAGTAGTATCGGAGGTGGGGGTTCCGGGGAGCTGTTTTTT.

This clonotype was found many times. V usage is TRBV6-5 and J usage is TRBJ1-4, with a weak D call TRBD1 (6 bases). V was pared by 6 bases and J by 0 bases, with 8 bases between. The V gene's germline CDR1 is MNHEY and CDR2 SVGAGI. CDR3 length: 14 residues. The DNA of the CDR3 is TGTGCCAGCAGCCGGACAGCAACTAATGAAAAACTGTTTTTT. Protein product: CASSRTATNEKLFF.

This clonotype was observed many times. The genes are TRBV6-2 or TRBV6-3 and TRBJ2-1; 7 nucleotides line up with TRBD1. V shed 7 bases and J 0 bases; nucleotides not matched to a gene: 3. The CDR3 extends over 14 amino acids. Germline V gives CDR1 MNHEY, CDR2 SVGEGT. The chain's CDR3 is CASKTGSSYNEQFF. CDR3 DNA: TGTGCCAGCAAGACAGGGAGCTCCTACAATGAGCAGTTCTTC.

At least ten counts were recorded for this clonotype. This sequence joins TRBV20-1 and TRBJ2-1, with TRBD1 identical over 9 bases. CDR3 size: 15 residues. Germline V gene data show CDR1 as DFQATT and CDR2 as SNEGSKA (reference sequence). The ends lost 2 bases at V and 9 bases at J; junction bases unmatched: 11. CDR3 region: CSARSRDRAGVEQFF. The CDR3 DNA sequence: TGCAGTGCTAGAAGTAGGGACAGGGCTGGTGTTGAGCAGTTCTTC.

As to this clonotype: The junction does not match germline at one end; this may be a read error. This chain links TRBV12-3 or TRBV12-4 with TRBJ2-3; 10 bases align to TRBD2. This CDR3 has 16 residues. CDR3 sequence: CASSLYLAGAADTQYF. CDR3 bases: TGTGCCAGCAGTTTGTACCTAGCGGGAGCGGCAGATACGCAGTATTTC.